The source of this T cell receptor (beta chain) is a study of T cells after yellow fever vaccination. This clonotype was recorded many times. TCRdb reanalysed the 5' RACE reads using MiXCR and keeps one entry per CDR3 protein. In the table there are about 29,000 distinct CDR3 sequences, around 5% of which are singletons. The length of the CDR3 is 16 residues. V shed 10 bases and J 0 bases; nucleotides not matched to a gene: 8. This specimen was CD8+ T cells sorted from PBMCs, taken 10 days after the yellow fever booster vaccination. This clonotype was sampled from a man younger than 45 who received the YFV17D yellow fever vaccine. The chain recombines TRBV12-3 or TRBV12-4 with TRBJ2-7; 14 nucleotides line up with TRBD2. The CDR3 here is CATRGGLAGDSYEQYF. The CDR3 DNA follows: TGTGCCACTCGGGGGGGACTAGCGGGAGACTCCTACGAGCAGTACTTC.